The next 20 T cell receptor beta chains were all read from a single sample in a study of cytomegalovirus exposure and HLA in healthy donors. The PCR was carried out with 60 Vbeta primers and 13 Jbeta primers. Measured with immunoSEQ multiplex PCR; TCRdb has only the in-frame clones, and not every one. Here the sample spans about 140,000 clones, roughly 80% being singletons. The source material was PBMCs. The source is a female donor in good health and CMV-seronegative.

This clone has just one count. V is TRBV6-6 and J is TRBJ1-2, with D hard to call. Trimming cost V 7 bases and J 5 bases, with 14 bases left between them. Per germline, CDR1 MNHNY and CDR2 SVGAGI (reference sequence). This CDR3 has 13 amino acids. The CDR3 DNA reads TGTGCCAGCAAAAAGGAGGAAGGATATGGCTACACCTTC. Its protein is CASKKEEGYGYTF.

The chain employs TRBV2 and TRBJ1-5, with 10 bases lining up with TRBD1. Trimming cost V 6 bases and J 4 bases; bases outside gene matches: 6. The V gene's germline CDR1 is SNHLY and CDR2 FYNNEI. The CDR3 is made up of 15 amino acids. The CDR3 sequence: CASSDRGQNNQPQHF. The DNA of the CDR3 is TGTGCCAGCAGCGACAGGGGGCAGAATAATCAGCCCCAGCATTTT.

The chain joins TRBV11-2 to TRBJ2-2, with 8 bases identical to TRBD1. The CDR3 runs to 17 residues. Looked up from germline, CDR1 is SGHAT and CDR2 is FQNNGV. V shed 2 bases, J shed 2 bases, and the junction held 7 bases outside the gene matches. CDR3 sequence: CASSLRTGQVNTGELFF. Here the CDR3 DNA reads TGTGCCAGCAGCTTAAGGACGGGACAGGTTAACACCGGGGAGCTGTTTTTT.

This clone was found once. The chain links TRBV5-4 to TRBJ2-5; the D is unclear. Trimming shortened V by 0 bases and J by 5 bases, and 8 bases separated the two germline ends. The germline V gene has CDR1 SGHNT and CDR2 YYREEE (reference sequence). This CDR3 region has 13 residues. CDR3: CASSLAYSETQYF. The CDR3, as DNA: TGTGCCAGCAGCTTGGCCTATTCCGAGACCCAGTACTTC. Complete variable domain (other parts from reference TRBV5-4 and TRBJ2-5): ETGVTQSPTHLIKTRGQQVTLRCSSQSGHNTVSWYQQALGQGPQFIFQYYREEENGRGNFPPRFSGLQFPNYSSELNVNALELDDSALYLCASSLAYSETQYFGPGTRLLVL.

V gene TRBV28 combines with J gene TRBJ1-2, with 9 positions matching TRBD1. The CDR3 has 14 residues. Germline CDR1 is MDHEN and CDR2 is SYDVKM. The V and J ends lost 4 bases and 8 bases, in that order; junction bases with no gene match: 8. The CDR3 sequence: CASSSGTGRSGYTF. CDR3 coding DNA: TGTGCCAGCAGTTCCGGGACAGGGAGAAGCGGCTACACCTTC.

The chain uses TRBV6-5 and TRBJ2-7; 7 bases map to TRBD1. In germline, CDR1 is MNHEY, CDR2 SVGAGI. The CDR3 is made up of 14 amino acids. After removal of 5 bases from V and 7 bases from J, the junction contained 11 bases not matched to a gene. The CDR3 region is CASSHPGQSSEQYF. In nucleotides, the CDR3 is TGTGCCAGCAGTCACCCGGGACAGTCGAGTGAGCAGTACTTC.

This chain uses TRBV21-1 with TRBJ2-1; TRBD1, the D gene given by the table, was not confirmed from the DNA. TRBV21-1 is marked as a pseudogene. CDR3 length: 16 amino acids. Here the CDR3 reads CASSSTGTGNKNEQFF. As DNA, the CDR3 is TGTGCCAGCAGCAGCACGGGGACAGGGAATAAGAATGAGCAGTTCTTC.

J is TRBJ2-3 and V is TRBV6-6; D gene ambiguous. Trimming cost V 0 bases and J 2 bases, with 6 bases left between them. CDR1 is MNHNY, CDR2 SVGAGI, per germline (reference sequence). This CDR3 comprises 14 residues. The CDR3 reads CASSYSKSTDTQYF. As DNA, the CDR3 is TGTGCCAGCAGTTACTCCAAATCCACAGATACGCAGTATTTT.

In this sample, this clone turned up a few times. This chain uses TRBV14 with TRBJ2-1, with a possible D match to TRBD2 (6 bases). The CDR3 sequence is 17 residues long. V was trimmed by 1 base and J by 7 bases, leaving 20 bases between them. Germline V gene lookup returns CDR1 SGHDN and CDR2 FVKESK. The chain's CDR3 is CASSQGLGTVKKNEQFF. In nucleotides, the CDR3 is TGTGCCAGCAGCCAAGGTTTGGGGACTGTTAAAAAGAATGAGCAGTTCTTC.

The chain carries TRBV11-2 and TRBJ1-2; the match to TRBD1 covers 7 bases. This CDR3 has 14 amino acids. After removal of 1 base from V and 4 bases from J, the junction contained 3 bases not matched to a gene. From germline, CDR1 is SGHAT and CDR2 FQNNGV. The CDR3 spells CASSLVWDSYGYTF. CDR3 nucleotide sequence: TGTGCCAGCAGCTTAGTCTGGGACAGCTATGGCTACACCTTC.

The J gene is TRBJ2-1, the V gene TRBV9; 10 bases fit TRBD2. CDR1 is SGDLS and CDR2 is YYNGEE in the germline V gene. The CDR3 spans 16 residues. J gave up 7 bases and V 0 bases, and 7 bases lay outside the gene matches. This CDR3 is CASSVGAASGSNEQFF. The CDR3 DNA reads TGTGCCAGCAGCGTAGGGGCCGCTAGCGGGAGTAATGAGCAGTTCTTC.

The chain employs TRBV6-6 and TRBJ2-7; TRBD1 aligns across 9 bases. Unmatched junction bases numbered 7, after V lost 7 bases and J lost 0 bases. The CDR3 contains 15 residues. Germline V gives CDR1 MNHNY, CDR2 SVGAGI (reference sequence). CDR3 in DNA: TGTGCCAGCACCTTCGGGACAGGGAGCTCCTACGAGCAGTACTTC. The encoded protein is CASTFGTGSSYEQYF.

The chain recombines TRBV28 with TRBJ1-4; perhaps TRBD1 as D (5 bases). The ends were cut back, 3 bases at V and 5 bases at J, with 13 bases in the middle. The germline V gene encodes CDR1 MDHEN and CDR2 SYDVKM. The CDR3 spans 15 residues. The CDR3 sequence is CASSLVRAQNEKLFF. The DNA for the CDR3 is TGTGCCAGCAGTTTGGTCAGGGCCCAAAATGAAAAACTGTTTTTT.

The chain combines TRBV9 with TRBJ2-6, with a possible D match to TRBD2 (6 bases). V was clipped by 7 bases and J by 0 bases, with 23 bases between them. CDR1 and CDR2 (germline): SGDLS, YYNGEE. The CDR3 contains 19 residues. CDR3 DNA sequence: TGTGCCAGCTCTTTAGGAGGGAAATCCACCTACTCTGGGGCCAACGTCCTGACTTTC. This encodes CASSLGGKSTYSGANVLTF. Full variable domain (remainder filled in from reference TRBV9 and TRBJ2-6): DSGVTQTPKHLITATGQRVTLRCSPRSGDLSVYWYQQSLDQGLQFLIQYYNGEERAKGNILERFSAQQFPDLHSELNLSSLELGDSALYFCASSLGGKSTYSGANVLTFGAGSRLTVL.

This clone turned up a few times. The J gene is TRBJ1-4, the V gene TRBV19, with TRBD1 identical over 7 bases. The CDR3 loop spans 13 amino acids. CDR1 and CDR2 from the germline V gene are LNHDA and SQIVND (reference sequence). V shed 4 bases, J shed 6 bases, and the junction held 2 bases outside the gene matches. The CDR3 protein is CASSRQGDEKLFF. The CDR3 region has the DNA TGTGCCAGTAGTAGGCAGGGGGATGAAAAACTGTTTTTT. Full variable domain (missing parts from reference TRBV19 and TRBJ1-4): DGGITQSPKYLFRKEGQNVTLSCEQNLNHDAMYWYRQDPGQGLRLIYYSQIVNDFQKGDIAEGYSVSREKKESFPLTVTSAQKNPTAFYLCASSRQGDEKLFFGSGTQLSVL.

This chain links TRBV5-4 with TRBJ2-7; 12 bases are shared with TRBD1. Looked up from germline, CDR1 is SGHNT and CDR2 is YYREEE (reference sequence). With V trimmed by 4 bases and J by 9 bases, 8 bases remained unmatched. The CDR3 contains 14 residues. CDR3 nucleotides: TGTGCCAGCAGCGTGGGACAGGGGGCGCCTGGGCAGTACTTC. Its translation: CASSVGQGAPGQYF.

The genes are TRBV28 and TRBJ2-2; tentative D call: TRBD2 (5 bases). This CDR3 is built from 12 residues. Germline V gene lookup returns CDR1 MDHEN and CDR2 SYDVKM. V gave up 6 bases and J gave up 6 bases, with 8 bases separating them. CDR3 in amino acids: CASRLGAGELFF. In DNA form, the CDR3 reads TGTGCCAGCAGATTGGGAGCCGGGGAGCTGTTTTTT.

Remarks on this clone: Mismatch with germline at one junction end may stem from a read error. This sequence joins TRBV7-9 and TRBJ1-1; 9 bases match TRBD1. In germline, CDR1 is SEHNR, CDR2 FQNEAQ (reference sequence). The CDR3 has 15 amino acids. The CDR3 DNA is TGTTCCAGCAGCTCAGACAGGGGGGAGAACACTGAAGCTTTCTTT. This sequence encodes CSSSSDRGENTEAFF. The variable domain in full, completed from reference TRBV7-9 and TRBJ1-1, reads DTGVSQNPRHKITKRGQNVTFRCDPISEHNRLYWYRQTLGQGPEFLTYFQNEAQLEKSRLLSDRFSAERPKGSFSTLEIQRTEQGDSAMYLCSSSSDRGENTEAFFGQGTRLTVV.

The chain employs TRBV27 and TRBJ2-7; TRBD1 agrees at 7 bases. The CDR3 consists of 15 residues. Trimming removed 6 bases from V and 0 bases from J; junction bases left unmatched: 8. Germline lookup yields CDR1 MNHEY and CDR2 SMNVEV (reference sequence). In DNA, the CDR3 is TGTGCCAGCAGCGCCGGGACAGCGGTCTCCTACGAGCAGTACTTC. Translation gives CASSAGTAVSYEQYF.

J is TRBJ2-1 and V is TRBV9; 9 bases map to TRBD1. The CDR3 sequence is 15 residues long. The J segment lost 7 bases and the V segment lost 0 bases, leaving 5 bases of the junction unmatched. The V gene's germline CDR1 is SGDLS and CDR2 YYNGEE. In DNA, the CDR3 is TGTGCCAGCAGCGTAGTACAGGGGGCGTTGAATGAGCAGTTCTTC. Translation gives CASSVVQGALNEQFF.